This TCR beta chain was sequenced during a study of T cell responses to AZD1222 COVID-19 vaccine. Findings of the study overall: Spike-wide vaccine-associated CD4 TCRs dominated at 160-218 and 743-854. Reportedly, nearly half of unique spike TCRs recognized epitopes outside B.1.351/B.1.1.7 mutations. There were mostly white British donors and more females than males, and clonal diversity was possibly underestimated.

CDR3 length: 13 amino acids. V gave up 8 bases and J gave up 9 bases; unmatched junction bases: 11. Looked up from germline, CDR1 is LNHDA and CDR2 is SQIVND (reference sequence). As regards this clone: No antigen is known for it.

Sequenced by immunoSEQ multiplex PCR; TCRdb stores in-frame clones only, minus some. This sample has 150,000 or so clones, with about 90% found just once. The receptor comes from an adult in good health. The sample consisted of peripheral blood, taken on day 0 of AZD1222 vaccination. The gene calls are TRBV19 and TRBJ2-5; 8 bases map to TRBD1. CDR3: CASAPGQEVSQYF. In nucleotides, the CDR3 is TGTGCCAGTGCACCGGGACAGGAGGTCTCCCAGTACTTC.